This T cell receptor (beta chain) was found in a study of T cells in narcolepsy. Study information: Healthy controls were enrolled alongside patients with narcolepsy type 1 or type 2. The study's findings and limits: Healthy controls reportedly lacked the autoreactive clonotypes serially found in patients' blood. Some memory CD4+ repertoires had no autoreactive clone sequences. Autoreactive HCRT-specific and TRIB2-specific clonotypes were marked in same-patient CSF-versus-blood CD4+ comparisons.

With respect to this clone: The antigen remains undetermined.

Assay used: immunoSEQ multiplex PCR; TCRdb lists only in-frame clones, some missing. Of around 25,000 clones detected, approximately 80% appear once; the ten largest clones hold roughly 0.98%. The CDR3 has 11 amino acids. Trimming took off 8 bases at V and 6 bases at J, with 12 bases between the two ends. The germline V gene has CDR1 DFQATT and CDR2 SNEGSKA (reference sequence). This receptor was identified in a human donor in good health. The chain links TRBV20-1 to TRBJ2-3; the D gene is possibly TRBD2 (6 bases). Sequenced material: memory (CD45RA-) CD4+ T cells from blood. For the CDR3, the DNA is TGCAGTCTTATCCGGGGGGATACGCAGTATTTT. Amino acid sequence: CSLIRGDTQYF.